This TCR beta chain was obtained from a study of control samples from healthy donors and cancer patients. Clones were sequenced by immunoSEQ multiplex PCR, and TCRdb holds only the in-frame ones, with some missing. The profile shows about 61,000 clones, 90% of them singletons. CDR3 length: 13 residues. Trimming cost V 8 bases and J 9 bases, with 14 bases left between them. The germline V gene encodes CDR1 MNHEY and CDR2 SMNVEV (reference sequence). Material for sequencing was PBMCs. This TCR was recovered from a man in his sixties with colorectal cancer. The genes are TRBV27 and TRBJ1-6; maybe TRBD1 (5 bases). CDR3 sequence reads: CASAVGGISPLHF. CDR3 in DNA: TGTGCCAGCGCAGTCGGGGGAATTTCACCCCTCCACTTT.